The 27 T cell receptor beta chains listed next were all sequenced from one sample in a study of blood T cell repertoires in COVID-19. Sequencing was performed with immunoSEQ multiplex PCR; in TCRdb, only in-frame clones are kept and a portion is missing. The sample has hundreds of thousands of clones, about 88% seen once. Sequencing was done on a sample of PBMCs or T cells enriched from blood (not recorded which). The receptors derive from a woman in her 50s who had recovered from COVID-19.

The genes are TRBV4-2 and TRBJ2-3; TRBD1 agrees at 7 bases. The CDR3 runs to 14 residues. CDR1 is LGHNA, CDR2 YNFKEQ, per germline. V shed 0 bases and J 3 bases; nucleotides not matched to a gene: 0. CDR3: CASSQEQGTDTQYF. The DNA for the CDR3 is TGTGCCAGCAGCCAAGAACAGGGGACAGATACGCAGTATTTT.

The chain links TRBV5-1 to TRBJ1-3; 7 bases line up with TRBD1. Germline values: CDR1 SGHRS, CDR2 YFSETQ. This CDR3 comprises 18 residues. After removal of 5 bases from V and 0 bases from J, the junction contained 14 bases not matched to a gene. The CDR3 nucleotides are TGCGCCAGCAGGAGGGGGCCCGCGAACCTTTACTCTGGAAACACCATATATTTT. Protein sequence: CASRRGPANLYSGNTIYF.

The chain recombines TRBV7-9 with TRBJ2-2, with 8 bases aligning to TRBD2. The germline gives CDR1 SEHNR, CDR2 FQNEAQ (reference sequence). This CDR3 is 15 amino acids long. The V and J ends lost 0 bases and 6 bases, in that order; junction bases with no gene match: 3. Here the CDR3 DNA reads TGTGCCAGCAGCTTAGCCGGGAGGGGTCCCGGGGAGCTGTTTTTT. It is translated as CASSLAGRGPGELFF.

About this clone: Other DNA variants within this sample encode the same CDR3. The J gene is TRBJ1-5, the V gene TRBV28; the match to TRBD1 covers 11 bases. The germline V gene has CDR1 MDHEN and CDR2 SYDVKM. Unmatched junction bases numbered 3, after V lost 5 bases and J lost 6 bases. This CDR3 has 14 residues. The CDR3 sequence is CASSPGTGGQPQHF. The CDR3 region has the DNA TGTGCCAGCAGTCCGGGGACAGGGGGTCAGCCCCAGCATTTT.

The rearrangement uses TRBV14 and TRBJ1-3, with unresolved D. This CDR3 has 17 residues. Germline CDR1 is SGHDN and CDR2 is FVKESK. The V end lost 1 base, the J end lost 8 bases, and 21 bases lay between the germline ends. The CDR3 DNA follows: TGTGCCAGCAGCCAAGGCTTCATACGAAAGGGAGCGGACACCATATATTTT. Translated: CASSQGFIRKGADTIYF.

The V and J genes are TRBV4-3 and TRBJ1-4; TRBD1 matches 9 bases. The germline CDR1 and CDR2 sequences are LGHNA and YSLEER. Losses at the gene ends were 1 base for V and 10 bases for J; bases not matched to a gene: 7. The CDR3 totals 15 residues. This CDR3 is CASSQVADRGVKLFF. The CDR3 DNA reads TGCGCCAGCAGCCAAGTTGCCGACAGGGGGGTAAAACTGTTTTTT.

The chain recombines TRBV29-1 with TRBJ1-1, with 7 bases identical to TRBD1. The CDR3 is 13 residues long. Trimming at V came to 6 bases and at J to 2 bases, leaving 6 bases not matched to a gene. The germline V gene has CDR1 SQVTM and CDR2 ANQGSEA. CDR3 bases: TGCAGCGTGCCGAGGGGGCGAAACACTGAAGCTTTCTTT. As protein: CSVPRGRNTEAFF. Full variable domain (outside the CDR3, taken from reference TRBV29-1 and TRBJ1-1): SAVISQKPSRDICQRGTSLTIQCQVDSQVTMMFWYRQQPGQSLTLIATANQGSEATYESGFVIDKFPISRPNLTFSTLTVSNMSPEDSSIYLCSVPRGRNTEAFFGQGTRLTVV.

The genes are TRBV30 and TRBJ1-3, with 7 bases identical to TRBD1. After removal of 0 bases from V and 3 bases from J, the junction contained 5 bases not matched to a gene. CDR1 and CDR2 from the germline V gene are GTSNPN and SVGIG (reference sequence). This CDR3 region has 15 residues. CDR3: CAWSVQGGGGNTIYF. The CDR3 bases are TGTGCCTGGAGTGTGCAGGGGGGAGGTGGAAACACCATATATTTT.

This chain connects TRBV28 to TRBJ2-2, with no clear D. V was cut by 4 bases and J by 7 bases, with 4 bases left in between. The CDR3 sequence is 11 residues long. Per germline, CDR1 MDHEN and CDR2 SYDVKM. The DNA for the CDR3 is TGTGCCAGCAGTTCCCGCGGGGAGCTGTTTTTT. Translated: CASSSRGELFF.

The chain couples TRBV7-3 to TRBJ2-3, with 8 bases lining up with TRBD1. Germline-derived CDR1 and CDR2 are SGHTA and FQGTGA. The CDR3 extends over 14 amino acids. V shed 4 bases and J 4 bases; nucleotides not matched to a gene: 4. The DNA of the CDR3 is TGTGCCAGCAGCTCGGACAGGGCTTCAGATACGCAGTATTTT. Amino acids: CASSSDRASDTQYF.

The chain joins TRBV19 to TRBJ1-1, with TRBD1 as a possible D gene (6 bases). With 2 bases removed from V and 5 bases from J, the gap between germline ends came to 15 bases. This CDR3 contains 15 residues. Germline V CDR1 and CDR2: LNHDA, SQIVND (reference sequence). CDR3 coding DNA: TGTGCCAGTAGTATAACAGGGTCGGGAAGGACTGAAGCTTTCTTT. Translation: CASSITGSGRTEAFF. Based on the CDR3 plus reference TRBV19 and TRBJ1-1, the full variable domain is DGGITQSPKYLFRKEGQNVTLSCEQNLNHDAMYWYRQDPGQGLRLIYYSQIVNDFQKGDIAEGYSVSREKKESFPLTVTSAQKNPTAFYLCASSITGSGRTEAFFGQGTRLTVV.

Written as DNA, the CDR3 is TGTGCCAGCAGTGAGGGGAGGACTGTCTCTGGGGCCAACGTCCTGACTTTC. The encoded protein is CASSEGRTVSGANVLTF. This rearrangement joins TRBV2 to TRBJ2-6; tentative D call: TRBD2 (6 bases). Germline V gene lookup returns CDR1 SNHLY and CDR2 FYNNEI. V lost 3 bases and J 0 bases, leaving 12 bases between the germline ends. The CDR3 runs 17 residues.

V usage is TRBV28 and J usage is TRBJ2-7; 9 positions agree with TRBD2. This CDR3 contains 15 residues. With 2 bases clipped from V and 6 bases from J, the junction kept 8 bases outside the gene matches. Germline V gene lookup returns CDR1 MDHEN and CDR2 SYDVKM. This chain's CDR3 is CASSLVSSGMAEQYF. Here the CDR3 DNA reads TGTGCCAGCAGTTTAGTGTCTAGCGGGATGGCCGAGCAGTACTTC.

The rearrangement uses TRBV2 and TRBJ2-1, with TRBD2 identical over 10 bases. After removal of 4 bases from V and 6 bases from J, the junction contained 6 bases not matched to a gene. Looked up from germline, CDR1 is SNHLY and CDR2 is FYNNEI. This CDR3 is built from 15 residues. CDR3 region: CASSGGTSASNEQFF. The CDR3 bases are TGTGCCAGCAGTGGTGGGACTAGCGCATCCAATGAGCAGTTCTTC.

The rearrangement joins TRBV9 to TRBJ2-3, with D uncertain. The germline CDR1 and CDR2 sequences are SGDLS and YYNGEE. The CDR3 is made up of 15 amino acids. Between the trimmed V and J ends, which lost 1 base and 1 base, there was a span of 10 bases. As DNA, the CDR3 is TGTGCCAGCAGCGTAAGCCCCTCTGGCACAGATACGCAGTATTTT. The encoded protein is CASSVSPSGTDTQYF. Variable domain in full (rest from reference TRBV9 and TRBJ2-3): DSGVTQTPKHLITATGQRVTLRCSPRSGDLSVYWYQQSLDQGLQFLIQYYNGEERAKGNILERFSAQQFPDLHSELNLSSLELGDSALYFCASSVSPSGTDTQYFGPGTRLTVL.

This clone was counted a single time. The chain employs TRBV24-1 and TRBJ1-5; no clear D. Germline V gene lookup returns CDR1 KGHDR and CDR2 SFDVKD. Trimming took off 4 bases at V and 0 bases at J, with 18 bases between the two ends. The CDR3 length is 18 residues. The DNA of the CDR3 is TGTGCCACCAGTGACGGGATCTCTCAGATCTATAGCAATCAGCCCCAGCATTTT. Protein: CATSDGISQIYSNQPQHF.

The chain couples TRBV3-1 (or the pseudogene TRBV3-2) to TRBJ2-1, with a tentative D call TRBD2 (5 bases). The length of the CDR3 is 17 residues. V was cut by 1 base and J by 8 bases, with 21 bases left in between. The germline gives CDR1 LGHDT, CDR2 YNNKEL (reference sequence). The CDR3 region has the DNA TGTGCCAGCAGCCAAGGAAAGTATGGACTTCCTACGGATGAGCAGTTCTTC. This encodes CASSQGKYGLPTDEQFF.

J is TRBJ2-1 and V is TRBV19; D is ambiguous. Trimming took 8 bases from V and 5 from J, leaving 7 bases between them. CDR3 size: 11 residues. Germline lookup yields CDR1 LNHDA and CDR2 SQIVND (reference sequence). The CDR3 region is CASWLNNEQFF. The DNA of the CDR3 is TGTGCCAGTTGGCTTAACAATGAGCAGTTCTTC.

The chain has TRBV7-2 and TRBJ1-3; D unresolved. The CDR3 totals 15 residues. V was clipped by 5 bases and J by 0 bases, with 11 bases between them. CDR1 is SGHTA, CDR2 FQGNSA, per germline. The CDR3 region has the DNA TGTGCCAGCAGCCTAGGGCCAGACTCTGGAAACACCATATATTTT. Its translation: CASSLGPDSGNTIYF.

V and J are TRBV29-1 and TRBJ2-1, with D possibly TRBD2 on 5 matching bases. This CDR3 is built from 11 residues. Germline-derived CDR1 and CDR2 are SQVTM and ANQGSEA. The DNA of the CDR3 is TGCATCTCTAAAATGCCGGCAGGACTGTTCTTC. This sequence encodes CISKMPAGLFF.

The J gene is TRBJ2-7, the V gene TRBV2; 9 nucleotides align to TRBD2. V was clipped by 5 bases and J by 6 bases; unmatched bases: 11. The CDR3 extends over 15 amino acids. CDR1 is SNHLY, CDR2 FYNNEI, per germline. CDR3 in DNA: TGTGCCAGCAGTTCCACCGGGACTAGCTTTTTCGAGCAGTACTTC. Protein sequence: CASSSTGTSFFEQYF.

A single count supports this clone. Additional DNA sequences in this sample encode the identical CDR3. The genes are TRBV28 and TRBJ1-2, with TRBD1 matching 8 bases. CDR3 length equals 16 residues. In germline, CDR1 is MDHEN, CDR2 SYDVKM. Unmatched junction bases numbered 10, after V lost 2 bases and J lost 5 bases. The CDR3 spells CASSLGGQGASYGYTF. CDR3 coding DNA: TGTGCCAGCAGTTTAGGGGGTCAGGGGGCCTCTTATGGCTACACCTTC.

This clone was counted a single time. The chain is built from TRBV6-5 and TRBJ2-2; 8 bases agree with TRBD1. V shed 5 bases and J 1 base; nucleotides not matched to a gene: 3. This CDR3 region has 15 residues. The germline CDR1 and CDR2 sequences are MNHEY and SVGAGI. This CDR3 reads CASSPGGWNTGELFF. CDR3 DNA sequence: TGTGCCAGCAGTCCAGGGGGCTGGAACACCGGGGAGCTGTTTTTT.

Only a few counts were recorded for this clone. The chain carries TRBV2 and TRBJ2-7; D is undetermined. The CDR3 totals 14 residues. CDR1 is SNHLY, CDR2 FYNNEI, per germline. Trimming pared 6 bases from V and 1 base from J, leaving 13 bases between. The CDR3 here is CASSGSQKSYEQYF. The CDR3 DNA sequence: TGTGCCAGCAGCGGTTCACAGAAATCCTACGAGCAGTACTTC. Supplemented by reference TRBV2 and TRBJ2-7, the full variable domain reads EPEVTQTPSHQVTQMGQEVILRCVPISNHLYFYWYRQILGQKVEFLVSFYNNEISEKSEIFDDQFSVERPDGSNFTLKIRSTKLEDSAMYFCASSGSQKSYEQYFGPGTRLTVT.

V is TRBV6-5 and J is TRBJ1-2, with 8 nucleotides matching TRBD1. The CDR3 spans 15 residues. CDR1 and CDR2 from the germline V gene are MNHEY and SVGAGI. J was trimmed by 2 bases and V by 5 bases; bases with no gene match: 7. The CDR3 DNA is TGTGCCAGCAGTAACCGGGACAGGTTAAACTATGGCTACACCTTC. Protein product: CASSNRDRLNYGYTF.

The genes are TRBV5-1 and TRBJ1-3; TRBD1 agrees at 8 bases. The CDR3 totals 17 residues. CDR1 SGHRS and CDR2 YFSETQ come from the germline V gene. With 4 bases clipped from V and 0 bases from J, the junction kept 9 bases outside the gene matches. As DNA, the CDR3 is TGCGCCAGCAGCAGGACCGGGACAGGCGACTCTGGAAACACCATATATTTT. Encoded protein: CASSRTGTGDSGNTIYF.

The chain combines TRBV30 with TRBJ1-2, with 8 positions matching TRBD1. From germline, CDR1 is GTSNPN and CDR2 SVGIG (reference sequence). The V segment lost 1 base and the J segment 3 bases; nucleotides outside the gene matches: 1. CDR3 length: 13 amino acids. CDR3 amino acids: CAWSAGGDYGYTF. DNA for the CDR3: TGTGCCTGGAGTGCAGGGGGCGACTATGGCTACACCTTC.